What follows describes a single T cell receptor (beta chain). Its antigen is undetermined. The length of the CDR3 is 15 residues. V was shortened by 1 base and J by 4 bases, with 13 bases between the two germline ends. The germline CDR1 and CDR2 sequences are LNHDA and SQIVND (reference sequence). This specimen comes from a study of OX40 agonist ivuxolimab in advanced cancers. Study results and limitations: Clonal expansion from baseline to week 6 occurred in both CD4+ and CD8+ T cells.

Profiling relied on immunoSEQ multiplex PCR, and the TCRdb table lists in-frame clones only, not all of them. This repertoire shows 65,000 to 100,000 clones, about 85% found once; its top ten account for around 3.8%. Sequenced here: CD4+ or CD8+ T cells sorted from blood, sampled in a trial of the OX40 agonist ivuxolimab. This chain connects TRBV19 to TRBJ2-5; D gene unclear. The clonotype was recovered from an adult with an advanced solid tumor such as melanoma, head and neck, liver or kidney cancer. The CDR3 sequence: CASSIVLEVGETQYF. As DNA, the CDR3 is TGTGCCAGTAGTATAGTGCTAGAGGTAGGAGAGACCCAGTACTTC. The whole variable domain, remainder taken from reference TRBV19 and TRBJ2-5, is DGGITQSPKYLFRKEGQNVTLSCEQNLNHDAMYWYRQDPGQGLRLIYYSQIVNDFQKGDIAEGYSVSREKKESFPLTVTSAQKNPTAFYLCASSIVLEVGETQYFGPGTRLLVL.